This T cell receptor beta chain is drawn from a study of T cell responses to AZD1222 COVID-19 vaccine. At the level of the study: Pooling of second doses given at about 4 or about 12 weeks was done.

Broader study findings: Seropositive at baseline were only a handful of AZD1222 recipients. Donor demographics were predominantly white British with a female majority; clonal diversity may be underestimated. Sampling captured repertoires only after the peak T cell response.

Points on this clone: Its target is unknown.

Clones were read by immunoSEQ multiplex PCR, and TCRdb kept only the in-frame ones, dropping some. The sample records approximately 140,000 clones, 90% being singletons. The input for sequencing was peripheral blood, taken on day 0 of AZD1222 vaccination. This clonotype was obtained from an adult in good health.

CDR3 coding DNA: TGTGCCAGCAGTGCCGGGACAGGGACCCACGAGCAGTACTTC. Translated, it gives CASSAGTGTHEQYF. The rearrangement links TRBV2 to TRBJ2-7; 9 nucleotides agree with TRBD1. The germline gives CDR1 SNHLY, CDR2 FYNNEI. The V segment lost 4 bases and the J segment 5 bases; nucleotides outside the gene matches: 6. The CDR3 extends over 14 amino acids.